These T cell receptor beta chains were read from a single sample in a study of T cells after yellow fever vaccination. MiXCR, run by TCRdb on the 5' RACE reads, gives a single entry per CDR3 protein. Of under 500,000 distinct CDR3 sequences in the sample, around 20% are singletons; the top ten hold 15% to 20%. The source was PBMCs, collected before the yellow fever booster vaccination. The origin of the receptors is a man between 18 and 29 years old who received the YFV17D yellow fever vaccine. The CDR3 runs from the conserved cysteine through the conserved F or W. The order of the fields is CDR3 protein, CDR3 DNA, V gene, J gene, clone size, D gene. The D gene is left open where the match is weak. Clone size is stated in some rows and not others, as once, few, many or a class when expanded.

CDR3: CSAPQGEDRAYNSPLHF; DNA: TGCAGTGCCCCCCAGGGGGAAGACAGAGCCTATAATTCACCCCTCCACTTT; V: TRBV20-1; J: TRBJ1-6; size: NA; D: TRBD1
CDR3: CASSRLAGPPNEQFF; DNA: TGTGCCAGCAGCCGCCTTGCGGGGCCTCCCAATGAGCAGTTCTTC; V: TRBV3-1; J: TRBJ2-1; size: few; D: NA
CDR3: CASSLGEGGNTIYF; DNA: TGCGCCAGCAGCTTGGGGGAAGGTGGAAACACCATATATTTT; V: TRBV5-1; J: TRBJ1-3; size: few; D: NA
CDR3: CASSLPWGGPETQYF; DNA: TGTGCCAGCAGCCTCCCATGGGGAGGGCCTGAGACCCAGTACTTC; V: TRBV3-1; J: TRBJ2-5; size: NA; D: TRBD2
CDR3: CASSQVLGVNPYNEQFF; DNA: TGCGCCAGCAGCCAAGTCCTTGGGGTAAACCCCTACAATGAGCAGTTCTTC; V: TRBV4-1; J: TRBJ2-1; size: few; D: NA
CDR3: CSARDFLGSGNQETQYF; DNA: TGCAGTGCTAGAGATTTCTTAGGGTCGGGCAACCAAGAGACCCAGTACTTC; V: TRBV20-1; J: TRBJ2-5; size: NA; D: NA
CDR3: CASSTLAQTGITDTQYF; DNA: TGTGCCAGCAGCACTCTCGCGCAGACAGGGATCACAGATACGCAGTATTTT; V: TRBV6-6; J: TRBJ2-3; size: NA; D: TRBD1
CDR3: CAISELGDATEAFF; DNA: TGTGCCATCAGTGAGTTGGGTGACGCCACTGAAGCTTTCTTT; V: TRBV10-3; J: TRBJ1-1; size: few; D: NA
CDR3: CASTPLLEQFF; DNA: TGTGCCAGCACCCCCCTCCTTGAGCAGTTCTTC; V: TRBV7-9; J: TRBJ2-1; size: NA; D: NA
CDR3: CASSSQGGADTEAFF; DNA: TGTGCCAGCAGCTCGCAGGGGGGCGCGGACACTGAAGCTTTCTTT; V: TRBV7-2; J: TRBJ1-1; size: many; D: TRBD1
CDR3: CASSLAQGTYNEQFF; DNA: TGTGCCAGCAGCTTAGCGCAAGGGACCTACAATGAGCAGTTCTTC; V: TRBV7-9; J: TRBJ2-1; size: few; D: NA
CDR3: CASSLSGRPGELFF; DNA: TGCGCCAGCAGCTTATCCGGGAGGCCCGGGGAGCTGTTTTTT; V: TRBV5-1; J: TRBJ2-2; size: NA; D: TRBD2
CDR3: CASSLEAGGPGELFF; DNA: TGCGCCAGCAGCTTGGAAGCAGGGGGCCCCGGGGAGCTGTTTTTT; V: TRBV5-1; J: TRBJ2-2; size: NA; D: TRBD1
CDR3: CASSLGLAVETQYF; DNA: TGTGCCAGCAGCTTGGGACTAGCGGTGGAGACCCAGTACTTC; V: TRBV7-3; J: TRBJ2-5; size: NA; D: TRBD2
CDR3: CASSLVSWGTEAFF; DNA: TGCGCCAGCAGCTTGGTATCCTGGGGCACTGAAGCTTTCTTT; V: TRBV5-1; J: TRBJ1-1; size: NA; D: NA
CDR3: CASSLQMNTEAFF; DNA: TGTGCCAGCAGTTTACAGATGAACACTGAAGCTTTCTTT; V: TRBV12-3/TRBV12-4; J: TRBJ1-1; size: NA; D: NA
CDR3: CASSVKLAKNIQYF; DNA: TGTGCCAGCAGTGTGAAGTTAGCCAAAAACATTCAGTACTTC; V: TRBV2; J: TRBJ2-4; size: NA; D: NA
CDR3: CATSENTGELFF; DNA: TGTGCCACCAGCGAGAACACCGGGGAGCTGTTTTTT; V: TRBV24-1; J: TRBJ2-2; size: NA; D: NA
CDR3: CASRPWDGVDYGYTF; DNA: TGTGCCAGCAGACCCTGGGACGGAGTGGACTATGGCTACACCTTC; V: TRBV5-5; J: TRBJ1-2; size: many; D: NA
CDR3: CASSVLFSYEQYF; DNA: TGTGCCAGCAGCGTCCTGTTCAGCTACGAGCAGTACTTC; V: TRBV11-2; J: TRBJ2-7; size: NA; D: NA
CDR3: CASSFRRENTEAFF; DNA: TGTGCCAGCAGCTTTCGTCGGGAGAACACTGAAGCTTTCTTT; V: TRBV7-6; J: TRBJ1-1; size: few; D: NA
CDR3: CASRTGAEGYTF; DNA: TGCGCCAGCAGGACAGGGGCGGAAGGCTACACCTTC; V: TRBV5-1; J: TRBJ1-2; size: few; D: TRBD1
CDR3: CASSLTSLGSPLHF; DNA: TGTGCCAGCAGCTTGACCTCCTTGGGGTCACCCCTCCACTTT; V: TRBV7-9; J: TRBJ1-6; size: NA; D: NA
CDR3: CSAGPGIQETQYF; DNA: TGCAGTGCTGGACCAGGGATCCAAGAGACCCAGTACTTC; V: TRBV20-1; J: TRBJ2-5; size: NA; D: NA
CDR3: CASSLRGTGNTIYF; DNA: TGTGCCAGCAGCCTCCGGGGAACTGGAAACACCATATATTTT; V: TRBV6-2/TRBV6-3; J: TRBJ1-3; size: few; D: NA